In this sample, the clone carrying this TCR beta chain turned up a few times. Its antigen is as yet unknown. The data derive from a study of response to subunit inactivated influenza vaccine. General study points: Authors proposed each seasonal influenza vaccination draws in few new T cells.

Each CDR3 protein gets one entry after TCRdb re-called the RT-PCR reads with MiXCR. The sample has approximately 700,000 distinct CDR3 sequences, 15% to 18% seen once. The CDR3 has 15 residues. After removal of 0 bases from V and 3 bases from J, the junction contained 5 bases not matched to a gene. Per germline, CDR1 SGHRS and CDR2 YFSETQ. The starting material was PBMCs from blood, obtained 11 to 12 days after vaccination. This TCR was recovered from a man aged 50 or older who received an inactivated influenza vaccine. The V and J genes are TRBV5-1 and TRBJ2-7; 8 nucleotides align to TRBD1. The DNA of the CDR3 is TGCGCCAGCAGCTTGGAACTAACAGGGGGCTACGAGCAGTACTTC. It is translated as CASSLELTGGYEQYF. Variable domain in full (rest from reference TRBV5-1 and TRBJ2-7): KAGVTQTPRYLIKTRGQQVTLSCSPISGHRSVSWYQQTPGQGLQFLFEYFSETQRNKGNFPGRFSGRQFSNSRSEMNVSTLELGDSALYLCASSLELTGGYEQYFGPGTRLTVT.